Below are 5 T cell receptor beta chains sequenced from a single sample in a study of molecular identifiers for immune sequencing clone quantification. TCRdb called the PCR reads again in MiXCR, with one record for every CDR3 protein. The profile shows 490,000 or so distinct CDR3 sequences, 25% of them singletons. Sequenced material: naive CD8+ T cells from blood, with Jurkat cell RNA spiked in. Subset in this sample: FACS-sorted CD8+CD4-CCR7+CD45RA+ naive T cells. These receptors were obtained from a human donor in good health. Some libraries in this study had Jurkat cell RNA spiked in.

This clonotype was observed at least ten times. The chain employs TRBV29-1 and TRBJ2-1, with TRBD2 matching 9 bases. The CDR3 contains 15 residues. Germline V gene data show CDR1 as SQVTM and CDR2 as ANQGSEA. V trimming: 5 bases; J trimming: 9 bases; junction bases outside the gene matches: 14. In DNA form, the CDR3 reads TGCAGCGTTAGAGGAGGCGGGAGGGCCAGGGTTGAGCAGTTCTTC. The encoded protein is CSVRGGGRARVEQFF.

This chain uses TRBV6-5 with TRBJ2-2, with D possibly TRBD2 on 6 matching bases. Germline V gene data show CDR1 as MNHEY and CDR2 as SVGAGI. Trimming took 2 bases from V and 5 from J, leaving 12 bases between them. The CDR3 is 15 amino acids. CDR3 sequence reads: CASSYGGTRTGELFF. CDR3 nucleotides: TGTGCCAGCAGTTACGGGGGGACTCGGACCGGGGAGCTGTTTTTT.

At least ten counts were recorded for this clonotype. This rearrangement joins TRBV29-1 to TRBJ1-1; D gene uncertain. Germline V CDR1 and CDR2: SQVTM, ANQGSEA. CDR3 length: 13 residues. With 0 bases removed from V and 3 bases from J, the gap between germline ends came to 8 bases. CDR3 in amino acids: CSVEDGSYTEAFF. The CDR3 DNA sequence: TGCAGCGTTGAAGACGGATCATACACTGAAGCTTTCTTT.

This clonotype was observed at least ten times. The chain uses TRBV5-1 and TRBJ2-7; TRBD2 matches at 10 bases. Trimming at V came to 0 bases and at J to 4 bases, leaving 4 bases not matched to a gene. The CDR3 has 15 residues. The germline V gene encodes CDR1 SGHRS and CDR2 YFSETQ. The CDR3 here is CASSLGPSGSYEQYF. For the CDR3, the DNA is TGCGCCAGCAGCTTGGGGCCTAGCGGGAGTTACGAGCAGTACTTC. The full variable domain, with the rest looked up from reference TRBV5-1 and TRBJ2-7, is KAGVTQTPRYLIKTRGQQVTLSCSPISGHRSVSWYQQTPGQGLQFLFEYFSETQRNKGNFPGRFSGRQFSNSRSEMNVSTLELGDSALYLCASSLGPSGSYEQYFGPGTRLTVT.

Comment on this clonotype: One end of the junction varies from germline; a read error may be responsible. V usage is TRBV7-6 and J usage is TRBJ2-7; D might be TRBD1 or TRBD2, each matching 6 bases. CDR1 SGHVS and CDR2 FNYEAQ come from the germline V gene. The CDR3 is made up of 16 amino acids. The CDR3 spells CVSSLAVGGRGDEQYF. The CDR3 DNA sequence: TGTGTCAGCAGCTTAGCGGTGGGGGGCAGGGGTGACGAGCAGTACTTC.